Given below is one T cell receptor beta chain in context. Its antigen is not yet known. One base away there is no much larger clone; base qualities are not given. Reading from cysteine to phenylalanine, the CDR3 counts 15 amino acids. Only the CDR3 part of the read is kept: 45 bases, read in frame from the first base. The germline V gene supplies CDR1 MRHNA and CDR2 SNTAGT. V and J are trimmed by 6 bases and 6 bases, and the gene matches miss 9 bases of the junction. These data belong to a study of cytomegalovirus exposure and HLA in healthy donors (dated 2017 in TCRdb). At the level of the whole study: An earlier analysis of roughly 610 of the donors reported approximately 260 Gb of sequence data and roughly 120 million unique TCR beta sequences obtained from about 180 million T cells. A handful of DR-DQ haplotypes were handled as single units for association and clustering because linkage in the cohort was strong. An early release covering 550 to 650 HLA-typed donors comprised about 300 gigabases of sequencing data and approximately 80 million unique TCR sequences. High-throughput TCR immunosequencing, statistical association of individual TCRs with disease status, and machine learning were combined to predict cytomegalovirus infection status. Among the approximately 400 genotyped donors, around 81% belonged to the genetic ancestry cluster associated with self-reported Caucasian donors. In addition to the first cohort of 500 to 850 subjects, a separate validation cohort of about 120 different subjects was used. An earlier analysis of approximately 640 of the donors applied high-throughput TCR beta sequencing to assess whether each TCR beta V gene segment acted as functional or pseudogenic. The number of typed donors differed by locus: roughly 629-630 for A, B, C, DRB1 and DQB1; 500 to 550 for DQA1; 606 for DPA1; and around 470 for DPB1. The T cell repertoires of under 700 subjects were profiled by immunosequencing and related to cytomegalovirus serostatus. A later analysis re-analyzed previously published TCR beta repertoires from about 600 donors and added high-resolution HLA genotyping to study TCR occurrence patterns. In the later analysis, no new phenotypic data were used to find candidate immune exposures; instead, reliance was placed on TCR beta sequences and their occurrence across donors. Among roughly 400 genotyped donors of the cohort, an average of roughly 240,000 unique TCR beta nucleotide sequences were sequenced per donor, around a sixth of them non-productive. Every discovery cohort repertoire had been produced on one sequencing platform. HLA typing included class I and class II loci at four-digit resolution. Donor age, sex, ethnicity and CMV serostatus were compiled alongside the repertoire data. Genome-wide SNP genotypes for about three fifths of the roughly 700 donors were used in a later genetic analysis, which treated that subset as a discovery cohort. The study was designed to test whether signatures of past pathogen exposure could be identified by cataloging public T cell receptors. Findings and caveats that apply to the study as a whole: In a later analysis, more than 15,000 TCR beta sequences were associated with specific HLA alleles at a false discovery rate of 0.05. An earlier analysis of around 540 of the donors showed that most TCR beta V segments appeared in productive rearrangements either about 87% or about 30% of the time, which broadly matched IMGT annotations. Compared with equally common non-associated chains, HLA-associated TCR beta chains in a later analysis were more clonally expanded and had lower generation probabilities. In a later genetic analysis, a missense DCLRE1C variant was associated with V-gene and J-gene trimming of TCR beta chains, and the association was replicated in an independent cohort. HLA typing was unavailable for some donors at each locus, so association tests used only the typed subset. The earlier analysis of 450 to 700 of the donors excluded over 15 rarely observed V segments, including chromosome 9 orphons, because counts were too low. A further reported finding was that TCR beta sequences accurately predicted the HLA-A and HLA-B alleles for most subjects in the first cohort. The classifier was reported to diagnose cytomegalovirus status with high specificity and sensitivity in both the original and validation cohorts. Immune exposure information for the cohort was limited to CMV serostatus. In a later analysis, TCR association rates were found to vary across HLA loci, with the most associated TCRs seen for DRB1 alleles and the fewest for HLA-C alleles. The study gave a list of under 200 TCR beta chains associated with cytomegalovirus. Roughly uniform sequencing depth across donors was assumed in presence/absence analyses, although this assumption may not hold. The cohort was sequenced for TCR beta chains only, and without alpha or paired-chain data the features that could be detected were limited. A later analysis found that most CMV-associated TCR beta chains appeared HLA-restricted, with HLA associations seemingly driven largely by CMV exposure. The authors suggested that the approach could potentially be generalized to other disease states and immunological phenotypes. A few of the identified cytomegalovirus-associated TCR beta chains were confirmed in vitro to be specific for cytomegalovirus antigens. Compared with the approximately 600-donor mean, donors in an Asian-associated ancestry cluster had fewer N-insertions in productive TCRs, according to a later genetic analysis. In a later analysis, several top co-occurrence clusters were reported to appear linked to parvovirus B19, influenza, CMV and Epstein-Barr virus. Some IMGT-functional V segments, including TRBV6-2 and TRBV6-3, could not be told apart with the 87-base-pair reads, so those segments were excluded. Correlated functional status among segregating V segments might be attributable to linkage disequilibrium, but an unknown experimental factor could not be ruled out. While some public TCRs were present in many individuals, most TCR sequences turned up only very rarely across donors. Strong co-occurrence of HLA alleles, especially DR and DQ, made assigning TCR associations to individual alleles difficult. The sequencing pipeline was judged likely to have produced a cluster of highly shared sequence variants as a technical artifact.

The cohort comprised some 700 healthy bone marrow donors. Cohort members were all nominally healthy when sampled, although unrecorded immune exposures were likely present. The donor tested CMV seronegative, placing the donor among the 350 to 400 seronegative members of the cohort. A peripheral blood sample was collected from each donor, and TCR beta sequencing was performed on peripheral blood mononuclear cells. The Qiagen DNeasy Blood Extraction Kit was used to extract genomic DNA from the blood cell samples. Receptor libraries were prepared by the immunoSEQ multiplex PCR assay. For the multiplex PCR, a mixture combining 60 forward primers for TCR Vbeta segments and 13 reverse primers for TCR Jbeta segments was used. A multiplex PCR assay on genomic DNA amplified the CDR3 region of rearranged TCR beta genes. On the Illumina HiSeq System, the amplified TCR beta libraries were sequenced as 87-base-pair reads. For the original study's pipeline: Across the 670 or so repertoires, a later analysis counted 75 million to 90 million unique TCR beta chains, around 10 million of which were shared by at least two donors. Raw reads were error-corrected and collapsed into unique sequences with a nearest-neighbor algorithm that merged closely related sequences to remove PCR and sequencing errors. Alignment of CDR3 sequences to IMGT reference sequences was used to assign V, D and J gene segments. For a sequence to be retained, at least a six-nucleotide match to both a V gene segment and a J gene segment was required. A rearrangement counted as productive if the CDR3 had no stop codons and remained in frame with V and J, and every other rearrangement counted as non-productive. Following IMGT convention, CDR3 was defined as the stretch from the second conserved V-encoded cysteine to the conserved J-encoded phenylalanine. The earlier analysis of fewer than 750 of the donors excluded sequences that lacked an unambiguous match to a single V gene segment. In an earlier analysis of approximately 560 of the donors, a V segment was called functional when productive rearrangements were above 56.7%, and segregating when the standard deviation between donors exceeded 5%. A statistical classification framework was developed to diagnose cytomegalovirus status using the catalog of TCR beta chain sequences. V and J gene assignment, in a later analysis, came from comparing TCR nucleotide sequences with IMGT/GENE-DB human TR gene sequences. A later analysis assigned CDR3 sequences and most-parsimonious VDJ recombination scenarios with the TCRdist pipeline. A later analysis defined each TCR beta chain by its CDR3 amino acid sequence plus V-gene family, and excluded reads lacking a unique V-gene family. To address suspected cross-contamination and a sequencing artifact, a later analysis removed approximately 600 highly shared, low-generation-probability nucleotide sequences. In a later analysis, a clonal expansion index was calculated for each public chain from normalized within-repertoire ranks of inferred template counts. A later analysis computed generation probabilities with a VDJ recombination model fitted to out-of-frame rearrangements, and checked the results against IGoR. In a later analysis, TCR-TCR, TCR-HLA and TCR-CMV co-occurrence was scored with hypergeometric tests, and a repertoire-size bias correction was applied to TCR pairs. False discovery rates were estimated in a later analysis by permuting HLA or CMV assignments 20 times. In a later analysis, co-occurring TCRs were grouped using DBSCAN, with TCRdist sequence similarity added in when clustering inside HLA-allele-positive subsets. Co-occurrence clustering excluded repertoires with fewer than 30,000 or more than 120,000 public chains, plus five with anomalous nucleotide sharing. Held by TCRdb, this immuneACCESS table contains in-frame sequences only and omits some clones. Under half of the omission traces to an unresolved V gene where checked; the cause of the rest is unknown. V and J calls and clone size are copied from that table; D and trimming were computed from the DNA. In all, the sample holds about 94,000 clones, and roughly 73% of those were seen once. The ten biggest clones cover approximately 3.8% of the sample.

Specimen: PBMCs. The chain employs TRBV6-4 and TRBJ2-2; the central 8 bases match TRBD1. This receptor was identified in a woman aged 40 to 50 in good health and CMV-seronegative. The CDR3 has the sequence CASRQDRESAGELFF. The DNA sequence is TGTGCCAGCAGACAGGACAGGGAGTCCGCCGGGGAGCTGTTTTTT.